Listed below are T cell receptor beta chains from one sample, sequenced in a study of CD8 T cells in ankylosing spondylitis. TCRdb processed the 5' RACE reads anew with MiXCR; each CDR3 protein has one entry. The sample has some 240,000 distinct CDR3 sequences; 8.6% are singletons. Sequenced sample: blood, either unsorted or a sorted T cell fraction (not recorded which). These receptors originate from a male donor with ankylosing spondylitis or in good health (not recorded which). The CDR3 runs from the conserved cysteine through the conserved F or W. D genes are given only for firm matches. Rows give clone size only sometimes, using once, few, many, or a class for an expanded clone.

j_gene	d_gene	abundance	v_gene	CDR3aa	CDR3nt
TRBJ1-4	TRBD1	many	TRBV20-1	CSAPKPGGTEKLFF	TGCAGTGCTCCCAAGCCAGGGGGCACTGAAAAACTGTTTTTT
TRBJ1-5	.	few	TRBV30	CAWSGGSGKPQHF	TGTGCCTGGAGTGGGGGCTCTGGAAAGCCCCAGCATTTT
TRBJ2-7	.	few	TRBV5-1	CASSLAAVIDEQYF	TGCGCCAGCAGCTTGGCAGCGGTCATCGACGAGCAGTACTTC
TRBJ1-1	TRBD1	many	TRBV29-1	CSVGTGSRNTEAFF	TGCAGCGTTGGGACAGGCTCGCGGAACACTGAAGCTTTCTTT
TRBJ2-7	.	few	TRBV12-3/TRBV12-4	CASSQTTRKDEQYF	TGTGCCAGCAGTCAGACGACTCGCAAGGACGAGCAGTACTTC
TRBJ1-1	.	many	TRBV12-3/TRBV12-4	CASSFRNNMNTEAFF	TGTGCCAGCAGTTTCAGGAACAACATGAACACTGAAGCTTTCTTT
TRBJ2-1	TRBD2	few	TRBV4-3	CASSLGTSGLEGNEQFF	TGCGCCAGCAGCCTTGGGACTAGCGGTTTGGAGGGCAATGAGCAGTTCTTC
TRBJ1-1	.	many	TRBV20-1	CSARPPENTEAFF	TGCAGTGCTAGGCCCCCGGAGAACACTGAAGCTTTCTTT
TRBJ2-3	TRBD2	many	TRBV20-1	CSARAGTSGAKADTQYF	TGCAGTGCTAGAGCTGGGACTAGCGGGGCCAAGGCAGATACGCAGTATTTT
TRBJ2-7	.	.	TRBV4-3	CASSQGFDSGPPEQYF	TGCGCCAGCAGCCAGGGTTTTGACTCGGGACCACCTGAGCAGTACTTC
TRBJ2-2	.	many	TRBV25-1	CASSEWGTGELFF	TGTGCCAGCAGTGAATGGGGGACCGGGGAGCTGTTTTTT
TRBJ1-6	.	few	TRBV4-2	CASSQEGTRGAAYNSPLHF	TGTGCCAGCAGCCAAGAGGGGACGAGAGGCGCAGCTTATAATTCACCCCTCCACTTT
TRBJ2-7	.	many	TRBV5-1	CASSLRAVGPYEQYF	TGCGCCAGCAGCTTGCGGGCTGTTGGCCCGTACGAGCAGTACTTC
TRBJ2-7	.	many	TRBV6-2/TRBV6-3	CASSYLPYEQYF	TGTGCCAGCAGTTACTTGCCCTACGAGCAGTACTTC
TRBJ2-2	TRBD1	few	TRBV2	CASSLTGEELFF	TGTGCCAGCAGTCTAACAGGGGAGGAGCTGTTTTTT
TRBJ2-5	.	many	TRBV9	CASSPRYSGLQETQYF	TGTGCCAGCAGCCCCCGGTATAGCGGACTCCAAGAGACCCAGTACTTC
TRBJ2-3	.	few	TRBV4-1	CASSQDFSRSGQDTQYF	TGCGCCAGCAGCCAAGATTTTAGTCGATCGGGCCAAGATACGCAGTATTTT
TRBJ1-2	TRBD1	few	TRBV7-9	CASSSGRDRGRRGYTF	TGTGCCAGCAGCTCAGGCCGGGACAGGGGTCGGCGAGGCTACACCTTC
TRBJ1-1	.	many	TRBV5-1	CASSLEVITEAFF	TGCGCCAGCAGCTTGGAGGTCATCACTGAAGCTTTCTTT
TRBJ2-5	TRBD2	.	TRBV28	CASSPWGGTIQETQYF	TGTGCCAGCAGCCCCTGGGGCGGGACTATCCAAGAGACCCAGTACTTC
TRBJ2-7	.	many	TRBV12-3/TRBV12-4	CASSLLGTNSYEQYF	TGTGCCAGCAGTTTACTTGGGACCAACTCCTACGAGCAGTACTTC
TRBJ2-2	TRBD2	many	TRBV10-3	CAIRDLAGGLTGELFF	TGTGCCATCAGGGACCTAGCGGGGGGCCTCACCGGGGAGCTGTTTTTT
TRBJ2-1	TRBD2	many	TRBV10-3	CAIRGEGDYNEQFF	TGTGCCATCAGGGGGGAGGGCGATTACAATGAGCAGTTCTTC
TRBJ1-2	TRBD1	.	TRBV6-2/TRBV6-3	CASSYSTGFGDYTF	TGTGCCAGCAGTTATTCGACAGGGTTTGGAGACTACACCTTC
TRBJ2-7	.	.	TRBV20-1	CSARDQGRPEEQYF	TGCAGTGCTAGAGATCAAGGCAGACCGGAGGAGCAGTACTTC
TRBJ2-1	TRBD2	few	TRBV18	CASSTGFAGTTDNEQFF	TGTGCCAGCTCCACCGGTTTTGCCGGGACTACCGACAATGAGCAGTTCTTC
TRBJ1-1	.	many	TRBV12-5	CASGFGGNTEAFF	TGTGCTAGTGGCTTCGGGGGAAACACTGAAGCTTTCTTT
TRBJ1-2	.	many	TRBV29-1	CSSVSTYGYTF	TGCAGCTCTGTGTCAACCTATGGCTACACCTTC
TRBJ2-7	TRBD1	.	TRBV20-1	CSACDRAYEQYF	TGCAGTGCTTGCGACAGGGCCTACGAGCAGTACTTC